Sequencing of this TCR beta chain was carried out in a study of blood T cell repertoires in COVID-19. Sequencing was performed with immunoSEQ multiplex PCR; in TCRdb, only in-frame clones are kept and a portion is missing. The top ten clones hold about 2.3% of a sample with about 300,000 clones, 85% of them seen once. This CDR3 comprises 15 residues. V was trimmed by 2 bases and J by 1 base, leaving 9 bases between them. Germline CDR1 is MGHDK and CDR2 is SYGVNS. This TCR came from a woman aged 45 to 65 who had recovered from COVID-19. The chain is built from TRBV25-1 and TRBJ1-3, with a tentative D call TRBD1 (5 bases). The sequenced material came from PBMCs or T cells enriched from blood (not recorded which). In nucleotides, the CDR3 is TGTGCCAGCAGTGAAGCTGGGGCGTCTGGAAACACCATATATTTT. This sequence encodes CASSEAGASGNTIYF. Full variable domain (missing parts from reference TRBV25-1 and TRBJ1-3): EADIYQTPRYLVIGTGKKITLECSQTMGHDKMYWYQQDPGMELHLIHYSYGVNSTEKGDLSSESTVSRIRTEHFPLTLESARPSHTSQYLCASSEAGASGNTIYFGEGSWLTVV.